The T cell receptor beta chain under discussion was sequenced for a study of T cell responses to AZD1222 COVID-19 vaccine. TCRdb's table, derived via immunoSEQ multiplex PCR, lists solely in-frame clones and lacks some. The repertoire includes 77,000 or so clones, 75% to 90% of them detected once, and approximately 30% sits in the top ten. Trimming took 4 bases from V and 2 from J; bases not matched to a gene: 5. The CDR3 spans 16 residues. Per the germline V gene, CDR1 is WNHNN and CDR2 is SYGVQD (reference sequence). This clone was found once. This receptor was identified in an adult in good health. This specimen was peripheral blood, taken on day 0 of AZD1222 vaccination. The J gene is TRBJ2-1, the V gene TRBV10-1; 10 bases align to TRBD2. The CDR3 region is CASSATSGTTYNEQFF. The CDR3 coding sequence is TGCGCCAGCAGTGCCACTAGCGGGACCACCTACAATGAGCAGTTCTTC.